The 22 T cell receptor beta chains in this list originate from one sample, sequenced in a study of cytomegalovirus exposure and HLA in healthy donors. Vbeta (60) and Jbeta (13) primers were used in the PCR. Measured with immunoSEQ multiplex PCR; TCRdb has only the in-frame clones, and not every one. This table has more than 85,000 clones, 15% appearing once. Sequenced sample: PBMCs. All receptors come from a female donor in good health and CMV-seronegative.

V gene TRBV11-2 combines with J gene TRBJ2-7; maybe TRBD1 (5 bases). From germline, CDR1 is SGHAT and CDR2 FQNNGV. This CDR3 has 13 residues. The V end lost 1 base, the J end lost 2 bases, and 6 bases lay between the germline ends. CDR3 in amino acids: CASSLAGTYEQYF. The CDR3 DNA reads as TGTGCCAGCAGCTTAGCAGGGACCTACGAGCAGTACTTC.

This clone was picked up a small number of times. The rearrangement joins TRBV7-3 to TRBJ2-7; TRBD1 agrees at 8 bases. Germline CDR1 is SGHTA and CDR2 is FQGTGA. The CDR3 totals 16 residues. V lost 5 bases and J lost 6; bases outside the gene matches: 15. This chain's CDR3 is CASSPNHLQGAGEQYF. In DNA form, the CDR3 reads TGTGCCAGCAGCCCAAACCACCTGCAGGGGGCGGGCGAGCAGTACTTC.

V gene TRBV30 combines with J gene TRBJ2-3, with unresolved D. This CDR3 has 13 amino acids. Trimming took 4 bases from V and 0 from J, leaving 8 bases between them. Germline V gene lookup returns CDR1 GTSNPN and CDR2 SVGIG (reference sequence). The CDR3, as DNA: TGTGCCTGGACTCCAACTAGCACAGATACGCAGTATTTT. Protein: CAWTPTSTDTQYF.

The V and J genes are TRBV28 and TRBJ1-1, with D possibly being TRBD1 (6 bases). Germline V gene lookup returns CDR1 MDHEN and CDR2 SYDVKM. V dropped 3 bases and J dropped 3 bases, with 8 bases sitting between them. The CDR3 spans 13 residues. This CDR3 is CASSLGAYTEAFF. The CDR3 nucleotides read TGTGCCAGCAGTTTGGGGGCATACACTGAAGCTTTCTTT.

The CDR3 DNA follows: TGTGCCAGCAATTTGGGACAAACCGGGCAGTACTTC. Its translation is CASNLGQTGQYF. This rearrangement joins TRBV2 to TRBJ2-7, with D perhaps matching TRBD1 (6 bases). In germline, CDR1 is SNHLY, CDR2 FYNNEI. CDR3 length: 12 amino acids. Trimming pared 7 bases from V and 9 bases from J, leaving 16 bases between.

This sequence joins TRBV7-6 and TRBJ2-1; 8 bases align to TRBD2. Germline CDR1 is SGHVS and CDR2 is FNYEAQ. This CDR3 region has 16 residues. V dropped 2 bases and J dropped 6; count of bases not matched to a gene: 9. The CDR3 DNA reads TGTGCCAGCAGCTTACAGGCGGGAGGTAATGGCAATGAGCAGTTCTTC. Encoded protein: CASSLQAGGNGNEQFF.

This chain uses TRBV7-9 with TRBJ2-5, with a weak D call TRBD2 (5 bases). Germline V lookup: CDR1 SEHNR, CDR2 FQNEAQ (reference sequence). CDR3 length: 14 residues. Trimming pared 1 base from V and 5 bases from J, leaving 11 bases between. This chain's CDR3 is CASSLDTGGETQYF. The CDR3 region has the DNA TGTGCCAGCAGCTTAGATACCGGCGGGGAGACCCAGTACTTC.

This clone was counted a few times. The rearrangement joins TRBV7-9 to TRBJ2-7; D perhaps matches TRBD1 (5 bases). Germline CDR1 is SEHNR and CDR2 is FQNEAQ (reference sequence). Trimming took off 5 bases at V and 6 bases at J, with 8 bases between the two ends. CDR3 length: 11 amino acids. The CDR3 DNA reads as TGTGCCAGCAGCGCGACAGTCGAGCAGTACTTC. This encodes CASSATVEQYF.

This clone was recorded a few times. This sequence joins TRBV6-6 and TRBJ1-5; no firm D call. Trimming removed 8 bases at V and 4 bases at J, with 9 bases between. Germline lookup yields CDR1 MNHNY and CDR2 SVGAGI (reference sequence). This CDR3 is built from 12 residues. This CDR3 reads CASSGRNQPQHF. The CDR3 DNA follows: TGTGCCAGCTCGGGAAGGAATCAGCCCCAGCATTTT.

The chain recombines TRBV15 with TRBJ1-5, with D possibly TRBD1 on 6 matching bases. The V gene lost 3 bases and the J gene lost 3 bases, with 12 bases spanning the gap. CDR1 and CDR2 from the germline V gene are LNHNV and YYDKDF (reference sequence). The CDR3 is 15 residues long. This CDR3 reads CATSSADRLNQPQHF. CDR3 in DNA: TGTGCCACCAGCAGTGCGGACAGACTCAATCAGCCCCAGCATTTT.

This clone has only a few counts. This chain uses TRBV5-4 with TRBJ2-7; TRBD1 aligns across 8 bases. Per germline, CDR1 SGHNT and CDR2 YYREEE (reference sequence). After removal of 0 bases from V and 6 bases from J, the junction contained 5 bases not matched to a gene. The CDR3 extends over 14 amino acids. The DNA of the CDR3 is TGTGCCAGCAGCTTGGGTGGACAGGGTGCCGAGCAGTACTTC. It encodes CASSLGGQGAEQYF.

The V and J genes are TRBV5-1 and TRBJ2-7; tentative D call: TRBD1 (6 bases). The CDR3 has 13 residues. CDR1 is SGHRS, CDR2 YFSETQ, per germline. The V end was cut by 3 bases, the J end by 4 bases, with 11 bases between. Here the CDR3 reads CASSWTEKYEQYF. The CDR3 nucleotides read TGCGCCAGCAGCTGGACAGAAAAGTACGAGCAGTACTTC.

This clone was counted only a few times. The chain links TRBV7-2 to TRBJ2-3, with TRBD2 matching over 14 bases. This CDR3 is built from 17 residues. V lost 5 bases and J lost 1; bases outside the gene matches: 5. Looked up from germline, CDR1 is SGHTA and CDR2 is FQGNSA. The DNA for the CDR3 is TGTGCCAGCAGCCCCCCGGGACTAGCGGGGGGCACAGATACGCAGTATTTT. It codes for CASSPPGLAGGTDTQYF.

This clone was seen a few times. This chain joins TRBV7-9 and TRBJ2-4, with D possibly being TRBD2 (5 bases). Germline V gives CDR1 SEHNR, CDR2 FQNEAQ (reference sequence). The CDR3 runs to 15 residues. With 5 bases removed from V and 5 bases from J, the gap between germline ends came to 16 bases. The CDR3 reads CASSQRGNPQNIQYF. The CDR3 region has the DNA TGTGCCAGCAGCCAGAGAGGGAATCCTCAAAACATTCAGTACTTC.

This clone was observed a handful of times. V and J are TRBV11-3 and TRBJ1-4; TRBD1 matches 8 bases. Trimming removed 5 bases from V and 3 bases from J; junction bases left unmatched: 20. The CDR3 is made up of 20 amino acids. Germline CDR1 is SGHNT and CDR2 is YENEEA. The CDR3 sequence: CASSPKRGQGAKTANEKLFF. The CDR3 coding sequence is TGTGCCAGCAGCCCAAAGAGGGGGCAGGGGGCGAAGACAGCTAATGAAAAACTGTTTTTT.

V is TRBV6-5 and J is TRBJ1-1, with no clear D. V lost 6 bases and J lost 5, with 13 bases in between. This CDR3 region has 13 residues. Germline V lookup: CDR1 MNHEY, CDR2 SVGAGI. CDR3 residues: CASRRAPRTEAFF. In DNA, the CDR3 is TGTGCCAGCAGAAGAGCACCGAGGACTGAAGCTTTCTTT.

Only a few counts were recorded for this clone. The chain carries TRBV2 and TRBJ2-7; D perhaps matches TRBD2 (7 bases). V lost 6 bases, J lost 5 bases, and 32 bases lay in between. CDR3 length: 19 residues. Germline V CDR1 and CDR2: SNHLY, FYNNEI. The CDR3 DNA reads as TGTGCCAGCAGCAATTCGATTAGGGGAGGGACACGGGCTTTGGACGAGCAGTACTTC. Translation gives CASSNSIRGGTRALDEQYF.

This clone has a single count. The rearrangement uses TRBV7-2 and TRBJ2-7; possibly TRBD1 for D (5 bases). Trimming removed 4 bases at V and 4 bases at J, with 17 bases between. Per germline, CDR1 SGHTA and CDR2 FQGNSA. This CDR3 is 15 amino acids long. CDR3 nucleotide sequence: TGTGCCAGCAGCTATTCAGGGCCTGTTTCTTACGAGCAGTACTTC. Translating gives CASSYSGPVSYEQYF.

This chain links TRBV15 with TRBJ2-5; D perhaps matches TRBD1 (6 bases). The CDR3 is 15 residues long. V was clipped by 1 base and J by 1 base, with 10 bases between them. Germline loops: CDR1 LNHNV, CDR2 YYDKDF (reference sequence). CDR3 amino acids: CATSRADRPQETQYF. Written as DNA, the CDR3 is TGTGCCACCAGCAGAGCCGACAGGCCCCAAGAGACCCAGTACTTC.

This clone was counted a few times. J is TRBJ1-4 and V is TRBV5-6; TRBD1 agrees at 9 bases. CDR1 and CDR2 (germline): SGHDT, YYEEEE. V lost 2 bases, J lost 8 bases, and 16 bases stayed unmatched. The CDR3 contains 18 residues. The CDR3 loop is CASSLWASQDRGKEKLFF. Written as DNA, the CDR3 is TGTGCCAGCAGCTTATGGGCTTCGCAGGACAGGGGAAAGGAAAAACTGTTTTTT. Variable domain in full (rest from reference TRBV5-6 and TRBJ1-4): DAGVTQSPTHLIKTRGQQVTLRCSPKSGHDTVSWYQQALGQGPQFIFQYYEEEERQRGNFPDRFSGHQFPNYSSELNVNALLLGDSALYLCASSLWASQDRGKEKLFFGSGTQLSVL.

A few counts support this clone. CDR3 coding DNA: TGTGCCAGCAGTGAAATATCCTACGAGCAGTACTTC. This sequence encodes CASSEISYEQYF. The gene calls are TRBV6-1 and TRBJ2-5; D not resolved. With the DNA end fitting TRBJ2-7 better, the J assignment may be wrong. The CDR3 spans 12 residues. Germline-derived CDR1 and CDR2 are MNHNS and SASEGT.

This clone was recorded a few times. V and J are TRBV25-1 and TRBJ1-5, with TRBD1 as a possible D gene (5 bases). The CDR3 length is 11 residues. CDR1 is MGHDK, CDR2 SYGVNS, per germline. Trimming took 3 bases from V and 10 from J, leaving 7 bases between them. CDR3 coding DNA: TGTGCCAGCAGTGACCAGGGCCCCCAGCATTTT. Translation gives CASSDQGPQHF.